A selection of T cell receptor beta chains follows, all from one sample in a study of CD4 T cells in relation to SARS-CoV-2 and coronaviruses. Sequencing used immunoSEQ multiplex PCR; TCRdb keeps in-frame clones, though not all of them. The data contain about 65,000 clones, 87% of them singletons. The source material was memory CD4+ T cells from PBMCs. Receptors were obtained from a human donor in good health. CDR3s include the opening cysteine and the closing phenylalanine or tryptophan. Each record gives: clone size, J gene, D gene, V gene, CDR3 DNA, CDR3 protein. The D gene is left open where the match is weak. Size is stated for part of the rows, as once, few or many counts, or as a class when the clone is expanded.

abundance: NA; j_gene: TRBJ1-1; d_gene: NA; v_gene: TRBV28; CDR3nt: TGTGCCAGCAGTTTATGGGGTGTCGTGGGCAGGGGAAACACTGAAGCTTTCTTT; CDR3aa: CASSLWGVVGRGNTEAFF
abundance: NA; j_gene: TRBJ1-1; d_gene: NA; v_gene: TRBV9; CDR3nt: TGTGCCAGCAGCCCCAGCCCCAGGGGCGTTTGGATGAACACTGAAGCTTTCTTT; CDR3aa: CASSPSPRGVWMNTEAFF
abundance: once; j_gene: TRBJ1-2; d_gene: NA; v_gene: TRBV18; CDR3nt: TGTGCCAGCTCACACGAAGGGAGCTATGGCTACACCTTC; CDR3aa: CASSHEGSYGYTF
abundance: NA; j_gene: TRBJ2-1; d_gene: TRBD2; v_gene: TRBV7-9; CDR3nt: TGTGCCAGCAGTATAGGGGCGGTGATAGCGGGTTACAATGAGCAGTTCTTC; CDR3aa: CASSIGAVIAGYNEQFF
abundance: NA; j_gene: TRBJ2-7; d_gene: NA; v_gene: TRBV7-7; CDR3nt: TGTGCCAGCAGCTTTCCGGGCAGGCACTCCTACGAGCAGTACTTC; CDR3aa: CASSFPGRHSYEQYF
abundance: NA; j_gene: TRBJ1-1; d_gene: NA; v_gene: TRBV6-6; CDR3nt: TGTGCCAGCAGTAACAAACAGGGAGGGGGCACTGAAGCTTTCTTT; CDR3aa: CASSNKQGGGTEAFF
abundance: NA; j_gene: TRBJ2-2; d_gene: TRBD2; v_gene: TRBV27; CDR3nt: TGTGCCAGCAGGTCTAGCGGGGTTGCGAACACCGGGGAGCTGTTTTTT; CDR3aa: CASRSSGVANTGELFF
abundance: NA; j_gene: TRBJ1-6; d_gene: NA; v_gene: TRBV5-5; CDR3nt: TGTGCCAGCAGCTTGTTGGGCCCAGGGAGGTCCTATAATTCACCCCTCCACTTT; CDR3aa: CASSLLGPGRSYNSPLHF
abundance: NA; j_gene: TRBJ1-6; d_gene: NA; v_gene: TRBV6-6; CDR3nt: TGTGCCAGCAGTTACTCGAAGGGCAGGGATTCACCCCTCCACTTT; CDR3aa: CASSYSKGRDSPLHF
abundance: NA; j_gene: TRBJ2-1; d_gene: TRBD2; v_gene: TRBV4-1; CDR3nt: TGCGCCAGCAGCCAAGATTGGGCCGGGACTAGCGTTGTCTTC; CDR3aa: CASSQDWAGTSVVF
abundance: NA; j_gene: TRBJ2-1; d_gene: TRBD2; v_gene: TRBV9; CDR3nt: TGTGCCAGCAGCGCCTCCGGGACTAGTAATGAGCAGTTCTTC; CDR3aa: CASSASGTSNEQFF
abundance: NA; j_gene: TRBJ2-5; d_gene: TRBD1; v_gene: TRBV10-3; CDR3nt: TGTGCCATCAGTGGGGACAGCTCCAAGACCCAGTACTTC; CDR3aa: CAISGDSSKTQYF
abundance: NA; j_gene: TRBJ2-1; d_gene: NA; v_gene: TRBV20-1; CDR3nt: TGCAGTCCCCGGGACAATGAGCAGTTCTTC; CDR3aa: CSPRDNEQFF
abundance: NA; j_gene: TRBJ1-2; d_gene: NA; v_gene: TRBV5-6; CDR3nt: TGTGCCAGCAGCTCGAACAGGGCGTATGGCTACACCTTC; CDR3aa: CASSSNRAYGYTF
abundance: NA; j_gene: TRBJ1-4; d_gene: NA; v_gene: TRBV28; CDR3nt: TGTGCCAGCAGCTTGATGGGGGGGGCTAAGGGGGCAACTAATGAAAAACTGTTTTTT; CDR3aa: CASSLMGGAKGATNEKLFF
abundance: NA; j_gene: TRBJ2-1; d_gene: TRBD2; v_gene: TRBV25-1; CDR3nt: TGTGCCAGCAGGTTAAGCGGGGGCTCATACAATGAGCAGTTCTTC; CDR3aa: CASRLSGGSYNEQFF
abundance: NA; j_gene: TRBJ1-1; d_gene: TRBD1; v_gene: TRBV6-2/TRBV6-3; CDR3nt: TGTGCCAGCAGTTTACGGGGGACAGCAGGATTGAACACTGAAGCTTTCTTT; CDR3aa: CASSLRGTAGLNTEAFF
abundance: NA; j_gene: TRBJ1-5; d_gene: TRBD1; v_gene: TRBV5-1; CDR3nt: TGCGCCAGCAGCTTGGCACCAAACAGGGGGCAAAATCAGCCCCAGCATTTT; CDR3aa: CASSLAPNRGQNQPQHF
abundance: once; j_gene: TRBJ1-5; d_gene: TRBD1; v_gene: TRBV30; CDR3nt: TGTGCCTGGAGTGTAGGGACAGGGAGAGATCAGCCCCAGCATTTT; CDR3aa: CAWSVGTGRDQPQHF
abundance: NA; j_gene: TRBJ1-5; d_gene: TRBD1; v_gene: TRBV6-5; CDR3nt: TGTGCCAGCTCTACAGGGGGCGGTCAGCCCCAGCATTTT; CDR3aa: CASSTGGGQPQHF
abundance: NA; j_gene: TRBJ1-5; d_gene: NA; v_gene: TRBV10-3; CDR3nt: TGTGCCATCAGTGAGTCGAAAATGGGGCTCGGTAGACTTGGTTTTTTTCAGCCCCAGCATTTT; CDR3aa: CAISESKMGLGRLGFFQPQHF
abundance: NA; j_gene: TRBJ1-4; d_gene: NA; v_gene: TRBV10-3; CDR3nt: TGTGCCATCAGTGAGTCGTCAGGCCTCGTTAATGAAAAACTGTTTTTT; CDR3aa: CAISESSGLVNEKLFF
abundance: NA; j_gene: TRBJ1-2; d_gene: NA; v_gene: TRBV29-1; CDR3nt: TGCAGCGCCCGGGGCGGGTCGGAGGCGTATGGCTACACCTTC; CDR3aa: CSARGGSEAYGYTF
abundance: NA; j_gene: TRBJ1-1; d_gene: TRBD1; v_gene: TRBV28; CDR3nt: TGTGCCAGCAGTGTGGGACAGGAGAACACTGAAGCTTTCTTT; CDR3aa: CASSVGQENTEAFF
abundance: NA; j_gene: TRBJ2-7; d_gene: TRBD2; v_gene: TRBV29-1; CDR3nt: TGCAGCGTCATCATAAGGGAGGGTTTCGTGCCCTACGAGCAGTACTTC; CDR3aa: CSVIIREGFVPYEQYF
abundance: NA; j_gene: TRBJ2-1; d_gene: NA; v_gene: TRBV10-3; CDR3nt: TGTGCCATCAGTGTGGCGGCCAACGCGAAGAATGAGCAGTTCTTC; CDR3aa: CAISVAANAKNEQFF
abundance: NA; j_gene: TRBJ2-1; d_gene: TRBD1; v_gene: TRBV30; CDR3nt: TGTGCCTGGAGTGTAGGGGGGGGACAGGGAGTGTTCTACAATGAGCAGTTCTTC; CDR3aa: CAWSVGGGQGVFYNEQFF
abundance: NA; j_gene: TRBJ2-1; d_gene: TRBD1; v_gene: TRBV7-3; CDR3nt: TGTGCCAGCAGCCCCAGGAGGTCAGGGGGCACGAATGAGCAGTTCTTC; CDR3aa: CASSPRRSGGTNEQFF
abundance: NA; j_gene: TRBJ1-5; d_gene: NA; v_gene: TRBV19; CDR3nt: TGTGCCAGTAGTCAGGGGCGAATGGGCAATCAGCCCCAGCATTTT; CDR3aa: CASSQGRMGNQPQHF
abundance: NA; j_gene: TRBJ2-7; d_gene: NA; v_gene: TRBV29-1; CDR3nt: TGCAGCGTTGAAGATCGCGTCTCCGAGCAGTACTTC; CDR3aa: CSVEDRVSEQYF
abundance: NA; j_gene: TRBJ1-4; d_gene: TRBD1; v_gene: TRBV5-1; CDR3nt: TGCGCCAGCAGCTACGGGACAGCAAATGAAAAACTGTTTTTT; CDR3aa: CASSYGTANEKLFF
abundance: NA; j_gene: TRBJ2-7; d_gene: NA; v_gene: TRBV7-9; CDR3nt: TGTGCCAGCAGTACAGGGATTCTGGATCAGTACTTC; CDR3aa: CASSTGILDQYF
abundance: NA; j_gene: TRBJ1-2; d_gene: NA; v_gene: TRBV4-3; CDR3nt: TGCGCCAGCAGCCAATTGAGGGTACAAGGCTACACCTTC; CDR3aa: CASSQLRVQGYTF
abundance: NA; j_gene: TRBJ2-5; d_gene: NA; v_gene: TRBV9; CDR3nt: TGTGCCAGCAGCGTAGGGGCTGGGAACCAAGAGACCCAGTACTTC; CDR3aa: CASSVGAGNQETQYF
abundance: NA; j_gene: TRBJ2-2; d_gene: NA; v_gene: TRBV9; CDR3nt: TGTGCCAGCAGCTCCCCGGCAAACCCAGACACCGGGGAGCTGTTTTTT; CDR3aa: CASSSPANPDTGELFF
abundance: NA; j_gene: TRBJ2-5; d_gene: NA; v_gene: TRBV10-3; CDR3nt: TGTGCCATCAGTGATTCTGTCGGCCAGTGGACCCAGTACTTC; CDR3aa: CAISDSVGQWTQYF
abundance: NA; j_gene: TRBJ1-1; d_gene: TRBD1; v_gene: TRBV6-5; CDR3nt: TGTGCCAGCAGTCAAAACAGGGGTTCCACTGAAGCTTTCTTT; CDR3aa: CASSQNRGSTEAFF
abundance: NA; j_gene: TRBJ2-2; d_gene: NA; v_gene: TRBV7-3; CDR3nt: TGTGCCAGCAGACCCGACAGAACCGGGGAGCTGTTTTTT; CDR3aa: CASRPDRTGELFF
abundance: NA; j_gene: TRBJ1-2; d_gene: NA; v_gene: TRBV6-5; CDR3nt: TGTGCCAGCAGGAGGGCTGGTGACTATGGCTACACCTTC; CDR3aa: CASRRAGDYGYTF
abundance: few; j_gene: TRBJ1-5; d_gene: NA; v_gene: TRBV28; CDR3nt: TGTGCCAGCACCCCTCCCCCAGGGGCGCATAGCAATCAGCCCCAGCATTTT; CDR3aa: CASTPPPGAHSNQPQHF
abundance: NA; j_gene: TRBJ2-2; d_gene: NA; v_gene: TRBV11-2; CDR3nt: TGTGCCAGCAGCTTATCGGGACAACGGACCGGGGAGCTGTTTTTT; CDR3aa: CASSLSGQRTGELFF